Listed below are T cell receptor beta chains from one sample, sequenced in a study of blood T cell repertoires in COVID-19. The assay was immunoSEQ multiplex PCR, and TCRdb's table has in-frame clones only and misses some. The sample lists about 190,000 clones; around 80% were seen once. What was sequenced was peripheral blood. The source is a woman between 50 and 59 years old with acute or convalescent COVID-19. The CDR3 runs from the conserved cysteine through the conserved F or W. A D gene is named only where the DNA matches it firmly. Where a row states a size, it is once, few, many or the class of an expanded clone; other rows omit it.

v_gene: TRBV7-2
abundance: NA
d_gene: NA
len: 15
j_gene: TRBJ2-3
CDR3aa: CASSSSYLSTDTQYF
CDR3nt: TGTGCCAGCAGCTCTAGCTACCTCAGCACAGATACGCAGTATTTT

v_gene: TRBV5-4
abundance: NA
d_gene: NA
len: 14
j_gene: TRBJ2-7
CDR3aa: CASSLELHSYEQYF
CDR3nt: TGTGCCAGCAGCTTGGAACTACACTCCTACGAGCAGTACTTC

v_gene: TRBV27
abundance: few
d_gene: TRBD2
len: 14
j_gene: TRBJ2-1
CDR3aa: CASKGLASYNEQFF
CDR3nt: TGTGCCAGCAAGGGACTAGCGTCCTACAATGAGCAGTTCTTC

v_gene: TRBV27
abundance: NA
d_gene: TRBD2
len: 12
j_gene: TRBJ2-7
CDR3aa: CASSFPGGEQYF
CDR3nt: TGTGCCAGCAGTTTTCCGGGGGGCGAGCAGTACTTC

v_gene: TRBV25-1
abundance: NA
d_gene: TRBD1
len: 13
j_gene: TRBJ1-6
CDR3aa: CATHRDRDSPLHF
CDR3nt: TGTGCCACCCACCGGGACAGAGATTCACCCCTCCACTTT

v_gene: TRBV21-1
abundance: many
d_gene: NA
len: 13
j_gene: TRBJ1-5
CDR3aa: CASSMLPIEPQHF
CDR3nt: TGTGCCAGCAGCATGCTCCCCATAGAGCCCCAGCATTTT

v_gene: TRBV5-6
abundance: NA
d_gene: TRBD2
len: 15
j_gene: TRBJ2-7
CDR3aa: CASSLPGGPSNEQYF
CDR3nt: TGTGCCAGCAGCTTGCCGGGAGGGCCCTCCAACGAGCAGTACTTC

v_gene: TRBV5-1
abundance: NA
d_gene: NA
len: 13
j_gene: TRBJ2-2
CDR3aa: CASSYGSAGELFF
CDR3nt: TGCGCCAGCAGCTATGGTTCGGCCGGGGAGCTGTTTTTT

v_gene: TRBV7-8
abundance: NA
d_gene: NA
len: 15
j_gene: TRBJ1-4
CDR3aa: CASSLAPGHFEKLFF
CDR3nt: TGTGCCAGCAGCTTAGCCCCGGGACACTTTGAAAAACTGTTTTTT

v_gene: TRBV5-1
abundance: NA
d_gene: NA
len: 15
j_gene: TRBJ2-3
CDR3aa: CASSLSADSTDTQYF
CDR3nt: TGCGCCAGCAGCTTGTCGGCGGATAGCACAGATACGCAGTATTTT

v_gene: TRBV2
abundance: NA
d_gene: NA
len: 12
j_gene: TRBJ2-7
CDR3aa: CATRPYRDEQYF
CDR3nt: TGTGCCACCCGACCTTACAGGGATGAGCAGTACTTC

v_gene: TRBV29-1
abundance: NA
d_gene: TRBD2
len: 12
j_gene: TRBJ2-3
CDR3aa: CSVEELAAGGYF
CDR3nt: TGCAGCGTTGAAGAACTAGCGGCCGGCGGGTATTTT

v_gene: TRBV24-1
abundance: NA
d_gene: TRBD1
len: 12
j_gene: TRBJ1-1
CDR3aa: CATSDSLGQPYF
CDR3nt: TGTGCCACCAGTGATTCGCTGGGACAGCCTTACTTT

v_gene: TRBV15
abundance: NA
d_gene: NA
len: 16
j_gene: TRBJ1-4
CDR3aa: CATSRDKGATNEKLFF
CDR3nt: TGTGCCACCAGCAGAGATAAGGGAGCAACTAATGAAAAACTGTTTTTT

v_gene: TRBV20-1
abundance: NA
d_gene: NA
len: 16
j_gene: TRBJ1-2
CDR3aa: CSASGLDSPPIYGYTF
CDR3nt: TGCAGTGCTAGTGGACTGGACAGTCCCCCCATCTATGGCTACACCTTC

v_gene: TRBV29-1
abundance: NA
d_gene: NA
len: 12
j_gene: TRBJ1-4
CDR3aa: CSVRVSSEKLFF
CDR3nt: TGCAGCGTGAGGGTTTCTTCTGAAAAACTGTTTTTT

v_gene: TRBV10-3
abundance: NA
d_gene: TRBD2
len: 16
j_gene: TRBJ2-1
CDR3aa: CAISHSSYSGGRGQFF
CDR3nt: TGTGCCATCAGTCATTCAAGCTATAGCGGGGGAAGGGGGCAGTTCTTC

v_gene: TRBV15
abundance: NA
d_gene: NA
len: 14
j_gene: TRBJ2-3
CDR3aa: CATRLTAGTDTQYF
CDR3nt: TGTGCCACCCGATTAACAGCGGGCACAGATACGCAGTATTTT

v_gene: TRBV7-8
abundance: few
d_gene: NA
len: 13
j_gene: TRBJ1-5
CDR3aa: CASSLDSNQPQHF
CDR3nt: TGTGCCAGCAGCTTAGACTCCAATCAGCCCCAGCATTTT

v_gene: TRBV1
abundance: NA
d_gene: NA
len: 15
j_gene: TRBJ1-5
CDR3aa: CTSSQAGQVAQPQHF
CDR3nt: TGCACCAGCAGCCAAGCCGGACAGGTGGCTCAGCCCCAGCATTTT

v_gene: TRBV4-1
abundance: NA
d_gene: NA
len: 14
j_gene: TRBJ2-7
CDR3aa: CASSQGPTKYEQYF
CDR3nt: TGCGCCAGCAGCCAAGGTCCTACTAAGTACGAGCAGTACTTC

v_gene: TRBV5-4
abundance: NA
d_gene: NA
len: 14
j_gene: TRBJ1-1
CDR3aa: CASSPRGVGTEAFF
CDR3nt: TGTGCCAGCAGCCCCCGGGGAGTGGGCACTGAAGCTTTCTTT

v_gene: TRBV7-2
abundance: NA
d_gene: NA
len: 14
j_gene: TRBJ1-2
CDR3aa: CAGSGASFSYGYTF
CDR3nt: TGTGCCGGTTCAGGGGCGTCCTTTTCCTATGGCTACACCTTC

v_gene: TRBV6-5
abundance: NA
d_gene: NA
len: 14
j_gene: TRBJ1-2
CDR3aa: CASSPYTSNYGYTF
CDR3nt: TGTGCCAGCAGCCCGTACACCTCTAACTATGGCTACACCTTC

v_gene: TRBV19
abundance: few
d_gene: NA
len: 15
j_gene: TRBJ2-7
CDR3aa: CASSIVAGPSYEQYF
CDR3nt: TGTGCCAGTAGTATCGTGGCAGGCCCTTCCTACGAGCAGTACTTC

v_gene: TRBV19
abundance: few
d_gene: NA
len: 14
j_gene: TRBJ2-2
CDR3aa: CASSTLGGTGELFF
CDR3nt: TGTGCCAGTAGTACCTTGGGGGGAACCGGGGAGCTGTTTTTT

v_gene: TRBV10-3
abundance: few
d_gene: NA
len: 14
j_gene: TRBJ2-1
CDR3aa: CAIRGGLPYNEQFF
CDR3nt: TGTGCCATCAGAGGAGGGCTCCCCTACAATGAGCAGTTCTTC

v_gene: TRBV11-2
abundance: NA
d_gene: TRBD2
len: 15
j_gene: TRBJ2-5
CDR3aa: CASSPGGGYQETQYF
CDR3nt: TGTGCCAGCAGCCCGGGGGGGGGCTACCAAGAGACCCAGTACTTC

v_gene: TRBV27
abundance: NA
d_gene: TRBD1
len: 14
j_gene: TRBJ2-2
CDR3aa: CASRGQGGWGELFF
CDR3nt: TGTGCCAGCAGGGGACAGGGGGGATGGGGGGAGCTGTTTTTT

v_gene: TRBV2
abundance: NA
d_gene: TRBD1
len: 14
j_gene: TRBJ2-7
CDR3aa: CASTGTGGLGEQYF
CDR3nt: TGTGCCAGCACTGGGACAGGGGGTTTGGGGGAGCAGTACTTC

v_gene: TRBV18
abundance: NA
d_gene: NA
len: 15
j_gene: TRBJ1-1
CDR3aa: CASSRDRPPSTEAFF
CDR3nt: TGTGCCAGCTCACGAGACAGGCCCCCGAGCACTGAAGCTTTCTTT

v_gene: TRBV7-2
abundance: NA
d_gene: NA
len: 16
j_gene: TRBJ1-4
CDR3aa: CASSPFGRGGNEKLFF
CDR3nt: TGTGCCAGCAGCCCCTTCGGTAGGGGAGGTAATGAAAAACTGTTTTTT

v_gene: TRBV19
abundance: NA
d_gene: TRBD1
len: 16
j_gene: TRBJ2-1
CDR3aa: CASIPGAGGNYNEQFF
CDR3nt: TGTGCCAGTATCCCCGGGGCAGGGGGCAACTACAATGAGCAGTTCTTC

v_gene: TRBV3-1/TRBV3-2
abundance: NA
d_gene: NA
len: 15
j_gene: TRBJ2-3
CDR3aa: CASRSVQGSTDTQYF
CDR3nt: TGTGCCAGCAGAAGCGTACAGGGAAGCACAGATACGCAGTATTTT

v_gene: TRBV6-5
abundance: NA
d_gene: TRBD1
len: 13
j_gene: TRBJ1-2
CDR3aa: CASSTAGGYGYTF
CDR3nt: TGTGCCAGCAGTACGGCAGGGGGCTATGGCTACACCTTC

v_gene: TRBV3-1/TRBV3-2
abundance: NA
d_gene: NA
len: 15
j_gene: TRBJ2-1
CDR3aa: CASSPWALSYNEQFF
CDR3nt: TGTGCCAGCAGCCCTTGGGCTCTTTCCTACAATGAGCAGTTCTTC

v_gene: TRBV7-8
abundance: NA
d_gene: NA
len: 12
j_gene: TRBJ2-3
CDR3aa: CASSLAADTQYF
CDR3nt: TGTGCCAGCAGCTTAGCGGCCGATACGCAGTATTTT

v_gene: TRBV27
abundance: NA
d_gene: TRBD2
len: 21
j_gene: TRBJ2-7
CDR3aa: CASSSYTKRELKEMKDLEQYF
CDR3nt: TGTGCCAGCAGTTCATATACTAAGCGGGAGCTGAAAGAAATGAAGGATCTCGAGCAGTACTTC

v_gene: TRBV7-8
abundance: NA
d_gene: TRBD2
len: 16
j_gene: TRBJ2-5
CDR3aa: CASRPPGLAGQETQYF
CDR3nt: TGTGCCAGCAGACCCCCGGGACTAGCGGGGCAAGAGACCCAGTACTTC

v_gene: TRBV6-5
abundance: NA
d_gene: TRBD1
len: 14
j_gene: TRBJ1-2
CDR3aa: CASSRDRDLIGYTF
CDR3nt: TGTGCCAGCAGCCGGGACAGGGACCTTATTGGCTACACCTTC

v_gene: TRBV19
abundance: few
d_gene: NA
len: 14
j_gene: TRBJ2-2
CDR3aa: CASSIFSNTGELFF
CDR3nt: TGTGCCAGTAGTATCTTCTCGAACACCGGGGAGCTGTTTTTT

v_gene: TRBV5-4
abundance: NA
d_gene: TRBD1
len: 17
j_gene: TRBJ1-3
CDR3aa: CASSQWDRGLFGNTIYF
CDR3nt: TGTGCCAGCAGCCAGTGGGACAGGGGGCTTTTTGGAAACACCATATATTTT

v_gene: TRBV5-5
abundance: NA
d_gene: NA
len: 16
j_gene: TRBJ1-6
CDR3aa: CASSLDGASYNSPLHF
CDR3nt: TGTGCCAGCAGCTTGGATGGGGCCTCCTATAATTCACCCCTCCACTTT

v_gene: TRBV28
abundance: NA
d_gene: NA
len: 14
j_gene: TRBJ1-1
CDR3aa: CASSPWTVNTEAFF
CDR3nt: TGTGCCAGCAGTCCCTGGACAGTGAACACTGAAGCTTTCTTT

v_gene: TRBV15
abundance: NA
d_gene: NA
len: 12
j_gene: TRBJ2-3
CDR3aa: CATSRDQYTQYF
CDR3nt: TGTGCCACCAGCAGAGATCAGTATACGCAGTATTTT

v_gene: TRBV9
abundance: NA
d_gene: TRBD2
len: 15
j_gene: TRBJ2-1
CDR3aa: CASSSRLAGTGEQFF
CDR3nt: TGTGCCAGCAGCTCTCGACTAGCGGGAACTGGGGAGCAGTTCTTC

v_gene: TRBV7-2
abundance: NA
d_gene: NA
len: 16
j_gene: TRBJ2-6
CDR3aa: CASSLMGPSGANVLTF
CDR3nt: TGTGCCAGCAGCTTAATGGGGCCCTCTGGGGCCAACGTCCTGACTTTC

v_gene: TRBV21-1
abundance: NA
d_gene: NA
len: 14
j_gene: TRBJ2-5
CDR3aa: CASSGGERGETQYF
CDR3nt: TGTGCCAGCAGCGGGGGGGAGCGAGGGGAGACCCAGTACTTC

v_gene: TRBV5-1
abundance: NA
d_gene: NA
len: 13
j_gene: TRBJ1-1
CDR3aa: CASSLGANTEAFF
CDR3nt: TGCGCCAGCAGCTTGGGGGCGAACACTGAAGCTTTCTTT

v_gene: TRBV11-2
abundance: NA
d_gene: NA
len: 13
j_gene: TRBJ1-1
CDR3aa: CASSLDMGAVAFF
CDR3nt: TGTGCCAGCAGCTTAGATATGGGGGCAGTGGCTTTCTTT

v_gene: TRBV20-1
abundance: NA
d_gene: NA
len: 11
j_gene: TRBJ1-1
CDR3aa: CSRTANTEAFF
CDR3nt: TGCAGTCGGACAGCGAACACTGAAGCTTTCTTT

v_gene: TRBV11-3
abundance: NA
d_gene: TRBD2
len: 14
j_gene: TRBJ2-3
CDR3aa: CASSPGGSTDTQYF
CDR3nt: TGTGCCAGCAGCCCGGGGGGTAGCACAGATACGCAGTATTTT

v_gene: TRBV5-1
abundance: NA
d_gene: NA
len: 15
j_gene: TRBJ2-1
CDR3aa: CASSLVLSSYNEQFF
CDR3nt: TGCGCCAGCAGCTTGGTCCTCAGCTCCTACAATGAGCAGTTCTTC